This T cell receptor beta chain was sequenced for a study of cytomegalovirus exposure and HLA in healthy donors. The study, taken as a whole, reports: Generally TCR sequences proved uncommon, though certain public TCRs appeared in numerous donors.

Nominally healthy donors provided the samples, though records likely missed some immune exposures. Primers: 60 Vbeta forward and 13 Jbeta reverse. The assay was immunoSEQ multiplex PCR, and TCRdb's table has in-frame clones only and misses some. The data show 100,000 to 150,000 clones, with around 85% seen just once and more than 2% held by the top ten. This CDR3 has 12 residues. Trimming left V 8 bases short and J 2 bases short, with 12 bases between. The germline gives CDR1 SQVTM, CDR2 ANQGSEA. Note on this clone: Its antigen remains unknown.

The chain recombines TRBV29-1 with TRBJ2-5, with D unclear. Sequencing input: PBMCs. This receptor was taken from a man in his thirties or forties in good health and CMV-seronegative. The chain's CDR3 is CSTRLTQETQYF. DNA for the CDR3: TGCAGCACCCGACTCACGCAAGAGACCCAGTACTTC. Full variable domain (outside the CDR3, taken from reference TRBV29-1 and TRBJ2-5): SAVISQKPSRDICQRGTSLTIQCQVDSQVTMMFWYRQQPGQSLTLIATANQGSEATYESGFVIDKFPISRPNLTFSTLTVSNMSPEDSSIYLCSTRLTQETQYFGPGTRLLVL.